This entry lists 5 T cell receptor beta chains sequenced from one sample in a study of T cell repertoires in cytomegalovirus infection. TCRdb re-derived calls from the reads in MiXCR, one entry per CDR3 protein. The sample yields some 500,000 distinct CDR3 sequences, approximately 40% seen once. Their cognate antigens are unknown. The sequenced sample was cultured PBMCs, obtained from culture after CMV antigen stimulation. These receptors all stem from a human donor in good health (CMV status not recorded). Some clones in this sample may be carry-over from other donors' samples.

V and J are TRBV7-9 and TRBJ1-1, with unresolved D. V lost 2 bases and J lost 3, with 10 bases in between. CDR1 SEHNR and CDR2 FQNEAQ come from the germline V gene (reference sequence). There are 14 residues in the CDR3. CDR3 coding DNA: TGTGCCAGCAGCTTAAAGGTCGTGGACACTGAAGCTTTCTTT. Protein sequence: CASSLKVVDTEAFF.

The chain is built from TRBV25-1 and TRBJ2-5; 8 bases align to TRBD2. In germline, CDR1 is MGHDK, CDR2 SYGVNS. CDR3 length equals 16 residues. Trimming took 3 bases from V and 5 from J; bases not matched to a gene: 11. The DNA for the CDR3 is TGTGCCAGCAGTGAGGCCCTAGCGGGTCTCGGGGAGACCCAGTACTTC. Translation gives CASSEALAGLGETQYF.

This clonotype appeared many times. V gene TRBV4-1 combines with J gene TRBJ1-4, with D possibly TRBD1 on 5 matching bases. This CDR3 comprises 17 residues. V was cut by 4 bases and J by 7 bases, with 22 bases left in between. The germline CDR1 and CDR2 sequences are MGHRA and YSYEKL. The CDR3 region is CASSLLVRGPMGEKLFF. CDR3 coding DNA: TGCGCCAGCAGCCTTCTGGTGAGGGGCCCCATGGGTGAAAAACTGTTTTTT.

CDR3 amino acids: CASSLNRGWSYEQYF. CDR3 coding DNA: TGTGCCAGCAGCCTTAACAGGGGATGGTCCTACGAGCAGTACTTC. The V gene is TRBV12-3 or TRBV12-4, the J gene TRBJ2-7; TRBD1 agrees at 7 bases. The V gene end was trimmed by 6 bases and the J gene end by 1 base; junction bases not matched to a gene: 9. The CDR3 runs to 15 residues.

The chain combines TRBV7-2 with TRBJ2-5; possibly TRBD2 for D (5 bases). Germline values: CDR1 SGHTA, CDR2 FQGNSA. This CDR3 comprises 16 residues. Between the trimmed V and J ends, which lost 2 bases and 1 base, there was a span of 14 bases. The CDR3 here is CASSLNLADSQETQYF. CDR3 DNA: TGTGCCAGCAGCTTAAACTTGGCGGACTCCCAAGAGACCCAGTACTTC.